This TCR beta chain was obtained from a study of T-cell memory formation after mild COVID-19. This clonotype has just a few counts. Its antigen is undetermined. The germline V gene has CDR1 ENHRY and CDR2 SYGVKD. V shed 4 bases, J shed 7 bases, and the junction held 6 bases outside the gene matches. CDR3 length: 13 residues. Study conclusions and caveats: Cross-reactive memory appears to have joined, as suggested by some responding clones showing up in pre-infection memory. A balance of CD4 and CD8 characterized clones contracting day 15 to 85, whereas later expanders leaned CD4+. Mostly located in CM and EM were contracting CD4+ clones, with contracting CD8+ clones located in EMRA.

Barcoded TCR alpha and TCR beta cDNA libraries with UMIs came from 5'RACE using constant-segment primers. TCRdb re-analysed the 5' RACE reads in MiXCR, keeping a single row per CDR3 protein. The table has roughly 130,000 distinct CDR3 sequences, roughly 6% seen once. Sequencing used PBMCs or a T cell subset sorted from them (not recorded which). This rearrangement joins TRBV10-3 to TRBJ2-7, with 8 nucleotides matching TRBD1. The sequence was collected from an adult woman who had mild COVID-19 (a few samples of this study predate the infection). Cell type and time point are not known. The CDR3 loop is CAISGTGSGEQYF. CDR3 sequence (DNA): TGTGCCATCAGTGGGACAGGGTCGGGTGAGCAGTACTTC.